A selection of T cell receptor beta chains follows, all from one sample in a study of response to subunit inactivated influenza vaccine. A single record per CDR3 protein comes from TCRdb applying MiXCR to the RT-PCR reads. The sample carries roughly 760,000 distinct CDR3 sequences, 21% recorded once. The sample was PBMCs from blood, taken 5 days after vaccination. These receptors all stem from a man aged 45-65 years who received an inactivated influenza vaccine. The CDR3 runs from the conserved cysteine through the conserved F or W. Fields, in order: clone size, J gene, V gene, D gene, CDR3 DNA, CDR3 protein. D genes are given only for firm matches. Rows give clone size only sometimes, using once, few, many, or a class for an expanded clone.

>.|TRBJ2-1|TRBV9|TRBD2
TGTGCCAGCAGCGTAGAGGGACTAGCGGAGCAGTTCTTC
CASSVEGLAEQFF
>.|TRBJ2-1|TRBV4-3|.
TGCGCCAGCAGCCGCTCCCCCTCGGTGCGTGAGCAGTTCTTC
CASSRSPSVREQFF
>.|TRBJ2-1|TRBV5-1|TRBD1
TGCGCCAGCAGCTTGGAACCTTCGAGACAGGGGGTTTATGAGCAGTTCTTC
CASSLEPSRQGVYEQFF
>.|TRBJ1-1|TRBV5-1|.
TGCGCCAGCAAAGTTCAGCCAGACTCAATCGAAGCTTTCTTT
CASKVQPDSIEAFF
>few|TRBJ2-3|TRBV9|TRBD2
TGTGCCAGCAGCGTAGTAGCGGGAGGGCCGTTTGGCACAGATACGCAGTATTTT
CASSVVAGGPFGTDTQYF
>few|TRBJ2-7|TRBV4-2|.
TGTGCCAGCAGCCAAGCCTCTATTGGAGCGACCTACGAGCAGTACTTC
CASSQASIGATYEQYF
>.|TRBJ2-2|TRBV7-8|TRBD1
TGTGCCAGCAGCTTCATCGGGACAGCGAACACCGGGGAGCTGTTTTTT
CASSFIGTANTGELFF
>few|TRBJ2-7|TRBV20-1|.
TGCAGTGCTACACCCCAGAGCGGAGGGATCGAGCAGTACTTC
CSATPQSGGIEQYF
>.|TRBJ2-3|TRBV19|TRBD1
TGTGCCAGTAGGCCCGAGACAGGGGGAACAGATACGCAGTATTTT
CASRPETGGTDTQYF
>many|TRBJ2-7|TRBV5-1|.
TGCGCCAGCAGCTTGGGGGGTCGGAGCTCCTACGAGCAGTACTTC
CASSLGGRSSYEQYF
>.|TRBJ2-2|TRBV7-9|TRBD1
TGTGCCAGCAGGCCAAGCAGGGGGACGAACACCGGGGAGCTGTTTTTT
CASRPSRGTNTGELFF
>.|TRBJ2-7|TRBV27|.
TGTGCCAGCAGCTGGGTGGGGGGCGCGTACGAGCAGTACTTC
CASSWVGGAYEQYF
>.|TRBJ2-7|TRBV9|TRBD2
TGTGCCAGCAGCGTCGGGGGGGCCACTTCCTACGAGCAGTACTTC
CASSVGGATSYEQYF
>few|TRBJ1-2|TRBV20-1|.
TGCAGTGCTAGAGATCAACCAGCAGCTAACTATGGCTACACCTTC
CSARDQPAANYGYTF
>few|TRBJ2-5|TRBV5-1|TRBD2
TGCGCCAGCAGCTTGCAGCCAAGGACTAGCGGAAAAGAGACCCAGTACTTC
CASSLQPRTSGKETQYF
>.|TRBJ1-5|TRBV6-2/TRBV6-3|.
TGTGCCAGCAGTCGGGAAGGTGGCAATCAGCCCCAGCATTTT
CASSREGGNQPQHF
>few|TRBJ1-2|TRBV28|TRBD1
TGTGCCAGCGTAGGACAGGGAGACGGCTACACCTTC
CASVGQGDGYTF
>once|TRBJ2-7|TRBV18|.
TGTGCCAGCTCACCACCGGTAAGGGTCCGCTACGAGCAGTACTTC
CASSPPVRVRYEQYF
>few|TRBJ2-4|TRBV6-2/TRBV6-3|.
TGTGCAACTAGGTTGGAGTCTCTAGCCAAAAACATTCAGTACTTC
CATRLESLAKNIQYF
>.|TRBJ2-7|TRBV10-3|TRBD2
TGTGCCATCACCCGAACTAGCGGGCCCTACGAGCAGTACTTC
CAITRTSGPYEQYF